This T cell receptor beta chain derives from a study of OX40 agonist ivuxolimab in advanced cancers. Overall study results and limits: Both CD4+ and CD8+ T cell populations in blood had undergone clonal expansion by week 6 at 0.1 to 3.0 mg/kg.

On this clone: Its cognate antigen is unknown.

J lost 5 bases, V lost 5 bases, and 13 bases had no gene match. This CDR3 comprises 16 residues. The germline V gene has CDR1 SGHTA and CDR2 FQGNSA. The protocol was immunoSEQ multiplex PCR, while the TCRdb copy is restricted to in-frame clones and leaves out a portion. Counted here are tens of thousands of clones, approximately 89% occurring once; the ten biggest clones make up roughly 0.38%. The J gene is TRBJ2-5, the V gene TRBV7-2, with TRBD1 identical over 8 bases. The specimen was CD4+ or CD8+ T cells sorted from blood, collected in a trial of the OX40 agonist ivuxolimab. This TCR came from an adult with an advanced solid tumor such as melanoma, head and neck, liver or kidney cancer. The CDR3 DNA follows: TGTGCCAGCAGCCGGAACCACAGGGGGACGATGGAGACCCAGTACTTC. The encoded protein is CASSRNHRGTMETQYF.